The 12 T cell receptor beta chains below all came from one sample that was sequenced in a study of OX40 agonist ivuxolimab in advanced cancers. Here immunoSEQ multiplex PCR was the method, and the copy in TCRdb shows in-frame clones only, minus some. The sample includes about 75,000 clones, 75% to 90% of them seen just once. The sample in question was CD4+ or CD8+ T cells sorted from blood, obtained in a trial of the OX40 agonist ivuxolimab. Receptors originate from an adult with an advanced solid tumor such as melanoma, head and neck, liver or kidney cancer.

The V gene is TRBV18, the J gene TRBJ1-5; possibly TRBD1 for D (5 bases). The CDR3 sequence is 15 residues long. Deletions cut 6 bases from V and 3 bases from J, with 15 bases between. CDR1 is KGHSH, CDR2 LQKENI, per germline. CDR3 region: CASSPRAADNQPQHF. The DNA for the CDR3 is TGTGCCAGCTCCCCCAGGGCGGCAGACAATCAGCCCCAGCATTTT. Full variable domain (rest looked up from reference TRBV18 and TRBJ1-5): NAGVMQNPRHLVRRRGQEARLRCSPMKGHSHVYWYRQLPEEGLKFMVYLQKENIIDESGMPKERFSAEFPKEGPSILRIQQVVRGDSAAYFCASSPRAADNQPQHFGDGTRLSIL.

The chain uses TRBV6-5 and TRBJ1-2, with D perhaps matching TRBD1 (6 bases). This CDR3 has 15 residues. V lost 2 bases and J 5 bases, leaving 15 bases between the germline ends. CDR1 is MNHEY, CDR2 SVGAGI, per germline. DNA for the CDR3: TGTGCCAGCAGTTACGGGTGGGCAGGGGAATATGGCTACACCTTC. Its protein is CASSYGWAGEYGYTF.

This chain connects TRBV7-9 to TRBJ2-1; D may match TRBD1 or TRBD2 (6 bases each). In germline, CDR1 is SEHNR, CDR2 FQNEAQ (reference sequence). Trimming cost V 5 bases and J 5 bases, with 19 bases left between them. This CDR3 spans 16 amino acids. The CDR3 loop is CASSPPFGGRDNEQFF. The CDR3 coding sequence is TGTGCCAGCAGCCCCCCGTTTGGGGGGCGCGACAATGAGCAGTTCTTC.

V usage is TRBV7-3 and J usage is TRBJ1-1; D is possibly TRBD1 (6 bases). V was pared by 0 bases and J by 5 bases, with 13 bases between. The germline V gene has CDR1 SGHTA and CDR2 FQGTGA. The CDR3 covers 15 residues. DNA for the CDR3: TGTGCCAGCAGCTTAACGGGGGGCGGAACAACTGAAGCTTTCTTT. This gives the protein CASSLTGGGTTEAFF. Complete variable domain (other parts from reference TRBV7-3 and TRBJ1-1): GAGVSQTPSNKVTEKGKYVELRCDPISGHTALYWYRQSLGQGPEFLIYFQGTGAADDSGLPNDRFFAVRPEGSVSTLKIQRTERGDSAVYLCASSLTGGGTTEAFFGQGTRLTVV.

This rearrangement joins TRBV5-1 to TRBJ2-5; the D gene could be TRBD1 or TRBD2 (6 bases each). This CDR3 comprises 15 residues. Per germline, CDR1 SGHRS and CDR2 YFSETQ. Trimming removed 2 bases at V and 1 base at J, with 12 bases between. The CDR3 nucleotides are TGCGCCAGCAGCTTCGGGGGCTCTATCCAAGAGACCCAGTACTTC. It specifies CASSFGGSIQETQYF.

The rearrangement uses TRBV7-2 and TRBJ2-5, with D possibly being TRBD2 (5 bases). The germline V and J ends were trimmed by 3 bases and 1 base, with 9 bases remaining between them. Germline CDR1 SGHTA, CDR2 FQGNSA. This CDR3 spans 14 amino acids. The CDR3 spells CASSLRAVQETQYF. As DNA, the CDR3 is TGTGCCAGCAGCTTGCGGGCCGTCCAAGAGACCCAGTACTTC. Using reference TRBV7-2 and TRBJ2-5 for the parts outside the CDR3, the full variable domain is GAGVSQSPSNKVTEKGKDVELRCDPISGHTALYWYRQSLGQGLEFLIYFQGNSAPDKSGLPSDRFSAERTGGSVSTLTIQRTQQEDSAVYLCASSLRAVQETQYFGPGTRLLVL.

The rearrangement uses TRBV5-6 and TRBJ1-6; no firm D call. The V and J ends lost 4 bases and 9 bases respectively, with 8 bases between them. The CDR3 spans 12 residues. Germline V gives CDR1 SGHDT, CDR2 YYEEEE. CDR3 sequence reads: CASSITFSPLHF. In nucleotides, the CDR3 is TGTGCCAGCAGCATAACCTTTTCACCCCTCCACTTT. Supplemented by reference TRBV5-6 and TRBJ1-6, the full variable domain reads DAGVTQSPTHLIKTRGQQVTLRCSPKSGHDTVSWYQQALGQGPQFIFQYYEEEERQRGNFPDRFSGHQFPNYSSELNVNALLLGDSALYLCASSITFSPLHFGNGTRLTVT.

J is TRBJ2-7 and V is TRBV7-2; no reliable D call. The CDR3 has 16 amino acids. The V end was cut by 5 bases, the J end by 6 bases, with 23 bases between. Germline V gene data show CDR1 as SGHTA and CDR2 as FQGNSA. For the CDR3, the DNA is TGTGCCAGCAGCCTAAGAGCTGTGGGAAAGACGGCCGAGCAGTACTTC. The encoded protein is CASSLRAVGKTAEQYF.

V usage is TRBV5-4 and J usage is TRBJ1-6, with unresolved D. The ends were cut back, 4 bases at V and 9 bases at J, with 11 bases in the middle. The CDR3 length is 13 residues. Germline loops: CDR1 SGHNT, CDR2 YYREEE (reference sequence). CDR3 coding DNA: TGTGCCAGCAGCGTGGAAATTAGTTCACCCCTCCACTTT. Its translation: CASSVEISSPLHF. The whole variable domain, filled in from reference TRBV5-4 and TRBJ1-6, reads ETGVTQSPTHLIKTRGQQVTLRCSSQSGHNTVSWYQQALGQGPQFIFQYYREEENGRGNFPPRFSGLQFPNYSSELNVNALELDDSALYLCASSVEISSPLHFGNGTRLTVT.

In this sample, this clone turned up once. The chain carries TRBV5-5 and TRBJ1-1, with D tentatively TRBD1 (6 bases). Germline lookup yields CDR1 SGHKS and CDR2 YYEKEE (reference sequence). The CDR3 is 14 residues long. V gave up 4 bases and J gave up 0 bases, with 10 bases separating them. DNA of the CDR3: TGTGCCAGCAGCCAAAGGACAGTGAACACTGAAGCTTTCTTT. It specifies CASSQRTVNTEAFF.

The chain is built from TRBV9 and TRBJ2-2; TRBD2 matches 7 bases. V shed 4 bases and J 3 bases; nucleotides not matched to a gene: 9. Germline V CDR1 and CDR2: SGDLS, YYNGEE. The CDR3 is 16 amino acids. The CDR3 loop reads CASSKGTGGDTGELFF. In DNA form, the CDR3 reads TGTGCCAGCAGCAAAGGGACGGGGGGTGACACCGGGGAGCTGTTTTTT.

The rearrangement uses TRBV9 and TRBJ2-5; 7 nucleotides line up with TRBD2. CDR1 is SGDLS and CDR2 is YYNGEE in the germline V gene. The CDR3 extends over 15 amino acids. Trimming took 1 base from V and 2 from J; bases not matched to a gene: 5. The CDR3 reads CASSVLGGVQETQYF. Here the CDR3 DNA reads TGTGCCAGCAGCGTACTGGGGGGGGTACAAGAGACCCAGTACTTC.